This T cell receptor (beta chain) was documented in a study of cytomegalovirus exposure and HLA in healthy donors. Study-wide points: Both high specificity and high sensitivity reportedly marked the classifier's diagnosis of cytomegalovirus status.

Method: immunoSEQ multiplex PCR; TCRdb's copy keeps in-frame clones and lacks some. The sample has around 350,000 clones, roughly 85% seen once. A note on this clone: Its antigen is undetermined.

Germline lookup yields CDR1 MDHEN and CDR2 SYDVKM. Deletions cut 7 bases from V and 5 bases from J, with 21 bases between. The CDR3 sequence is 15 residues long. The V gene is TRBV28, the J gene TRBJ2-7, with D maybe TRBD2 (6 bases). The TCR comes from a woman aged 18-29 years in good health and CMV-seronegative. The sequenced sample was PBMCs. As DNA, the CDR3 is TGTGCCAGCACTAAAGGGCCAGCTGGAGGGGACGAGCAGTACTTC. Its protein product is CASTKGPAGGDEQYF.